A single sample gave rise to the 18 T cell receptor beta chains below, sequenced in a study of Ad26.COV2.S vaccination and SARS-CoV-2 variants. Treatment: about 20 received Ad26.COV2.S at low or high dose, single or two shots; several received placebo; per-sample allocation not given. Samples were taken on day 63 after the first vaccine or placebo injection. This table comes from immunoSEQ multiplex PCR, and its TCRdb copy is limited to in-frame clones, with some not included. The data hold some 320,000 clones, with roughly 86% observed a single time. The sample was peripheral blood, taken in a trial of Ad26.COV2.S vaccine versus placebo. The receptors were gathered from a person aged 18-60 years who received the Ad26.COV2.S COVID-19 vaccine or a placebo.

V gene TRBV30 combines with J gene TRBJ1-1, with D perhaps matching TRBD1 (6 bases). This CDR3 spans 13 amino acids. CDR1 and CDR2 from the germline V gene are GTSNPN and SVGIG (reference sequence). V lost 4 bases, J lost 4 bases, and 13 bases lay in between. CDR3 bases: TGTGCCTGGACAGGGGTGGTGAGCACTGAAGCTTTCTTT. It yields the protein CAWTGVVSTEAFF.

CDR3 residues: CAWSVQGAANEKLFF. Here the CDR3 DNA reads TGTGCCTGGAGTGTACAGGGGGCAGCTAATGAAAAACTGTTTTTT. The chain combines TRBV30 with TRBJ1-4; 9 bases match TRBD1. CDR3 length: 15 amino acids. The junction had 2 bases not matched to a gene; V was cut back by 0 bases and J by 3 bases. Germline CDR1 reads GTSNPN; CDR2 reads SVGIG (reference sequence).

V is TRBV30 and J is TRBJ2-1; TRBD2 is a possible D gene (10 bases). V lost 4 bases to trimming and J lost 0 bases, with 28 bases between them. This CDR3 has 20 amino acids. Per the germline V gene, CDR1 is GTSNPN and CDR2 is SVGIG (reference sequence). CDR3 residues: CAWMSGTGLPSGSSYNEQFF. The CDR3 region has the DNA TGTGCCTGGATGTCTGGGACAGGGCTCCCTAGCGGGAGCTCCTACAATGAGCAGTTCTTC.

This rearrangement joins TRBV6-1 to TRBJ2-3; D could derive from TRBD1 or TRBD2 (5 bases each). CDR3 length: 15 amino acids. Germline CDR1 MNHNS, CDR2 SASEGT. The V and J ends lost 0 bases and 8 bases respectively, with 15 bases between them. In nucleotides, the CDR3 is TGTGCCAGCAGTGAAGCGAGGGGCTACCGAGTTACGCAGTATTTT. This gives the protein CASSEARGYRVTQYF.

This clone came up once. The genes are TRBV6-6 and TRBJ1-6; 8 bases agree with TRBD1. V lost 2 bases to trimming and J lost 7 bases; unmatched junction nucleotides: 7. CDR3 length: 16 amino acids. Germline lookup yields CDR1 MNHNY and CDR2 SVGAGI (reference sequence). CDR3 sequence: CASSYLGQGGNSPLHF. CDR3 coding DNA: TGTGCCAGCAGTTACCTTGGACAGGGTGGGAATTCACCCCTCCACTTT.

The chain is built from TRBV2 and TRBJ1-2; the match to TRBD1 covers 8 bases. V was pared by 6 bases and J by 6 bases, with 15 bases of the junction left unmatched. This CDR3 region has 16 residues. CDR1 SNHLY and CDR2 FYNNEI come from the germline V gene. The DNA for the CDR3 is TGTGCCAGCAGCCTGGACAGGGTAGGGGAAGGTAATGGCTACACCTTC. Translating it yields CASSLDRVGEGNGYTF.

The rearrangement uses TRBV5-6 and TRBJ2-2, with no clear D. From germline, CDR1 is SGHDT and CDR2 YYEEEE. CDR3 length: 16 residues. V shed 0 bases and J shed 0 bases, with 9 bases lying between them. The DNA of the CDR3 is TGTGCCAGCAGCTTGGGACGCGCCTCGAACACCGGGGAGCTGTTTTTT. Protein sequence: CASSLGRASNTGELFF.

The chain joins TRBV19 to TRBJ1-1; no clear D. The V gene lost 1 base and the J gene lost 1 base, with 7 bases spanning the gap. The CDR3 is made up of 14 amino acids. Germline CDR1 reads LNHDA; CDR2 reads SQIVND (reference sequence). This CDR3 is CASSIGQRNTEAFF. The CDR3, as DNA: TGTGCCAGTAGTATAGGTCAAAGGAACACTGAAGCTTTCTTT. Variable domain in full (rest from reference TRBV19 and TRBJ1-1): DGGITQSPKYLFRKEGQNVTLSCEQNLNHDAMYWYRQDPGQGLRLIYYSQIVNDFQKGDIAEGYSVSREKKESFPLTVTSAQKNPTAFYLCASSIGQRNTEAFFGQGTRLTVV.

This chain uses TRBV5-1 with TRBJ2-7, with a possible D match to TRBD1 (5 bases). CDR3 size: 15 residues. Trimming stripped 4 bases from V and 4 bases from J, with 18 bases between. Germline lookup yields CDR1 SGHRS and CDR2 YFSETQ. CDR3 residues: CASSLEGAPPYEQYF. The CDR3 DNA is TGCGCCAGCAGCCTGGAAGGGGCTCCACCTTACGAGCAGTACTTC.

V gene TRBV3-1 (or the pseudogene TRBV3-2) combines with J gene TRBJ1-1; D may be TRBD1 (5 bases). Germline V gene data show CDR1 as LGHDT and CDR2 as YNNKEL (reference sequence). The CDR3 totals 17 residues. V lost 1 base and J lost 5, with 20 bases in between. The CDR3 reads CASSQVSRGARGTEAFF. The CDR3 DNA reads as TGTGCCAGCAGCCAAGTCTCACGAGGGGCAAGGGGAACTGAAGCTTTCTTT.

The chain combines TRBV9 with TRBJ1-2; 11 bases fit TRBD1. Germline assignment: CDR1 SGDLS and CDR2 YYNGEE. The V segment lost 4 bases and the J segment 3 bases; nucleotides outside the gene matches: 5. The length of the CDR3 is 15 residues. CDR3 protein: CASSSRTGGDYGYTF. The DNA for the CDR3 is TGTGCCAGCAGCTCCCGGACAGGGGGCGACTATGGCTACACCTTC. Filled out from reference TRBV9 and TRBJ1-2, the complete variable domain reads DSGVTQTPKHLITATGQRVTLRCSPRSGDLSVYWYQQSLDQGLQFLIQYYNGEERAKGNILERFSAQQFPDLHSELNLSSLELGDSALYFCASSSRTGGDYGYTFGSGTRLTVV.

The genes are TRBV30 and TRBJ1-3, with unresolved D. There are 13 residues in the CDR3. Germline-derived CDR1 and CDR2 are GTSNPN and SVGIG (reference sequence). V lost 4 bases and J lost 2, with 9 bases in between. CDR3 residues: CAWTPAAGNTIYF. For the CDR3, the DNA is TGTGCCTGGACCCCGGCGGCTGGAAACACCATATATTTT. Using reference TRBV30 and TRBJ1-3 for the parts outside the CDR3, the full variable domain is SQTIHQWPATLVQPVGSPLSLECTVEGTSNPNLYWYRQAAGRGLQLLFYSVGIGQISSEVPQNLSASRPQDRQFILSSKKLLLSDSGFYLCAWTPAAGNTIYFGEGSWLTVV.

Here the CDR3 reads CASSLLADRFNEKLFF. As DNA, the CDR3 is TGTGCCAGCAGCTTACTCGCGGACAGGTTTAATGAAAAACTGTTTTTT. V and J are TRBV7-9 and TRBJ1-4, with 7 positions matching TRBD1. CDR1 SEHNR and CDR2 FQNEAQ come from the germline V gene (reference sequence). V was clipped by 2 bases and J by 4 bases; unmatched bases: 7. This CDR3 is 16 amino acids long. The entire variable domain, with the rest obtained from reference TRBV7-9 and TRBJ1-4, is as follows: DTGVSQNPRHKITKRGQNVTFRCDPISEHNRLYWYRQTLGQGPEFLTYFQNEAQLEKSRLLSDRFSAERPKGSFSTLEIQRTEQGDSAMYLCASSLLADRFNEKLFFGSGTQLSVL.

This rearrangement joins TRBV6-5 to TRBJ2-7, with 13 nucleotides matching TRBD2. CDR1 and CDR2 from the germline V gene are MNHEY and SVGAGI. V lost 8 bases to trimming and J lost 4 bases; unmatched junction nucleotides: 8. This CDR3 spans 15 amino acids. CDR3 region: CASRDPGLAGYEQYF. The CDR3 bases are TGTGCCAGCCGAGACCCGGGACTAGCGGGGTACGAGCAGTACTTC.

The gene calls are TRBV4-3 and TRBJ2-7, with D uncertain. V lost 0 bases and J lost 5, with 11 bases in between. CDR1 and CDR2 (germline): LGHNA, YSLEER. The CDR3 runs to 14 residues. The CDR3 nucleotides read TGCGCCAGCAGCCAAGACCGGCGTGGGCACGAGCAGTACTTC. It specifies CASSQDRRGHEQYF.

The chain links TRBV10-3 to TRBJ2-5; D unresolved. There are 12 residues in the CDR3. Trimming pared 4 bases from V and 1 base from J, leaving 4 bases between. CDR1 is ENHRY and CDR2 is SYGVKD in the germline V gene. The CDR3, as DNA: TGTGCCATCAGTGGCCTCCAAGAGACCCAGTACTTC. Its translation is CAISGLQETQYF.

This clone showed up just a few times. The chain links TRBV12-5 to TRBJ1-1; the D gene is possibly TRBD1 (5 bases). The CDR3 has 12 amino acids. From germline, CDR1 is LGHNT and CDR2 FRNRAP. V lost 1 base, J lost 7 bases, and 7 bases lay in between. CDR3 amino acids: CASGLAQGEAFF. The CDR3 DNA is TGTGCTAGTGGTTTGGCGCAGGGTGAAGCTTTCTTT.

The chain links TRBV5-1 to TRBJ2-3; no firm D call. Trimming pared 2 bases from V and 3 bases from J, leaving 19 bases between. The CDR3 contains 17 residues. Per the germline V gene, CDR1 is SGHRS and CDR2 is YFSETQ. This chain's CDR3 is CASSFLWQTPRTDTQYF. The CDR3 DNA is TGCGCCAGCAGCTTTTTATGGCAGACCCCCAGAACAGATACGCAGTATTTT.